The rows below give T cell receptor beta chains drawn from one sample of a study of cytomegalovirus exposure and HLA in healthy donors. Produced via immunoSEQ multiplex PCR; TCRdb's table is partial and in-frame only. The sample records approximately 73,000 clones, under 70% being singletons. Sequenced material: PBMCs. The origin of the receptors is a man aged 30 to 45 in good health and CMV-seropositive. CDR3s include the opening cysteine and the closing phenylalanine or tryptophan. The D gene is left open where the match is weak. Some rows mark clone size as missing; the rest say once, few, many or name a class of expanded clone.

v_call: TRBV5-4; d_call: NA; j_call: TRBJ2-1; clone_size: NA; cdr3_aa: CASSPTTDITYNEQFF; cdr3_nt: TGTGCCAGCAGCCCCACGACTGATATAACCTACAATGAGCAGTTCTTC
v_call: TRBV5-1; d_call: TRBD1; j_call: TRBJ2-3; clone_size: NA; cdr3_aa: CASSSVTGGRDTQYF; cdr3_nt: TGCGCCAGCAGCTCAGTGACAGGGGGGAGGGATACGCAGTATTTT
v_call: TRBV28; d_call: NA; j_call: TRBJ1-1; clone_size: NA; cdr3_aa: CASSSPVRQFEAFF; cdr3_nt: TGTGCCAGCAGTTCCCCCGTTCGCCAGTTTGAAGCTTTCTTT
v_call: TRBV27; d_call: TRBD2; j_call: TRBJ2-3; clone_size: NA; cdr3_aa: CASSPRTSGTDTQYF; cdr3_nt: TGTGCCAGCAGTCCTCGGACTAGCGGCACAGATACGCAGTATTTT
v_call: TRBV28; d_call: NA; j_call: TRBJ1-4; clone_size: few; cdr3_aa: CASRAQGGREKLFF; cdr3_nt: TGTGCCAGCAGGGCACAGGGAGGGCGAGAAAAACTGTTTTTT
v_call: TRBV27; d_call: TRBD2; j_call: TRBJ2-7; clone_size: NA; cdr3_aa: CASGRGGIGYEQYF; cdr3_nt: TGTGCCAGCGGACGGGGGGGTATAGGGTACGAGCAGTACTTC
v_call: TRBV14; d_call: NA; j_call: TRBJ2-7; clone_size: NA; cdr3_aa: CASSFRQSYEQYF; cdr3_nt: TGTGCCAGCAGCTTTAGACAATCCTACGAGCAGTACTTC
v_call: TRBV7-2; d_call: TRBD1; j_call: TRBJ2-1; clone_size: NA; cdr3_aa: CASSLGQGFTNEQFF; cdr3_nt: TGTGCCAGCAGCTTGGGACAGGGTTTTACGAATGAGCAGTTCTTC
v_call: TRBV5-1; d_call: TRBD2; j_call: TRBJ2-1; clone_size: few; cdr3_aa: CASSSGTSSYNEQFF; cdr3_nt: TGCGCCAGCAGCTCCGGGACTAGCTCCTACAATGAGCAGTTCTTC
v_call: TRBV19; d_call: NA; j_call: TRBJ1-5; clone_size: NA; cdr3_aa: CASSGTVNQPQHF; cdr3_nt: TGTGCCAGTAGTGGAACAGTCAATCAGCCCCAGCATTTT
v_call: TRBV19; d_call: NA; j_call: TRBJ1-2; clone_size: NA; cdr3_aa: CANKNRVRGYTF; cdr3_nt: TGTGCCAATAAAAACAGGGTGAGAGGCTACACCTTC
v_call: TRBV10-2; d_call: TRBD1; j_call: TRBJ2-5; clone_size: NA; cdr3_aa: CASAPGQGRGETQYF; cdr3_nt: TGCGCCAGCGCTCCGGGACAGGGTAGAGGAGAGACCCAGTACTTC
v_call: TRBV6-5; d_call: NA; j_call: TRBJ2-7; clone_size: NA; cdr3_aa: CASSRSGDFSYEQYF; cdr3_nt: TGTGCCAGTTCACGCTCCGGGGACTTCTCCTACGAGCAGTACTTC
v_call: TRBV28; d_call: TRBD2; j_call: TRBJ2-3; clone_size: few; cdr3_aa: CASSHPATSATGTRTDTQYF; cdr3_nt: TGTGCCAGCAGTCACCCCGCGACTAGCGCCACGGGAACCCGCACAGATACGCAGTATTTT
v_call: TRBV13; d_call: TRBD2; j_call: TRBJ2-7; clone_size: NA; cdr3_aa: CASSPRREVPYEQYF; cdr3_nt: TGTGCCAGCAGCCCACGGCGGGAGGTGCCCTACGAGCAGTACTTC
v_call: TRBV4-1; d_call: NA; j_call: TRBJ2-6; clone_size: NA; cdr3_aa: CASSQDWEVSGANVLTF; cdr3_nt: TGCGCCAGCAGCCAAGACTGGGAGGTCTCTGGGGCCAACGTCCTGACTTTC
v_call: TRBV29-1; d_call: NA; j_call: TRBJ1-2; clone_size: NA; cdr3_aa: CSVGDGYTF; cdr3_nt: TGCAGCGTAGGGGATGGCTACACCTTC
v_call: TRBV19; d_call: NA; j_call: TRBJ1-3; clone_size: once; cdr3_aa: CASSTVLIGNTIYF; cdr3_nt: TGTGCCAGTAGTACGGTCCTTATTGGAAACACCATATATTTT
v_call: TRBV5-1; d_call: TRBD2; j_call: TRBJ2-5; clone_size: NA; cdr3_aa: CASSFGGGWETRYF; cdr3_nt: TGCGCCAGCAGCTTCGGCGGGGGGTGGGAGACCCGGTACTTC